These T cell receptor beta chains were read from a single sample in a study of shared clonotypes between healthy human individuals. Only in-frame clones appear in the TCRdb table, and some are missing; sequencing was by immunoSEQ multiplex PCR. The sample includes some 1,600,000 clones, 95% to 99% of them seen just once. The sequenced sample was naive CD4+ T cells sorted from blood. These receptors were taken from a man between 25 and 39 years old in good health. Both conserved end residues are part of each CDR3. Each record gives: clone size, D gene, J gene, V gene, CDR3 protein, CDR3 DNA. A D gene is named only where the DNA matches it firmly. Part of the rows lack a size; the others show once, few, many or a class for expanded clones.

size: .; D: TRBD1; J: TRBJ2-7; V: TRBV30; CDR3: CAWSRDRVYEQYF; DNA: TGTGCCTGGAGCCGGGACAGGGTCTACGAGCAGTACTTC
size: .; D: TRBD1; J: TRBJ2-7; V: TRBV5-1; CDR3: CASSLNARQGAYEQYF; DNA: TGCGCCAGCAGCTTAAATGCTCGCCAGGGGGCCTACGAGCAGTACTTC
size: .; D: TRBD2; J: TRBJ2-7; V: TRBV27; CDR3: CASRAGTSGWEGLEQYF; DNA: TGTGCCAGCAGGGCCGGGACTAGCGGGTGGGAAGGGCTCGAGCAGTACTTC
size: .; D: .; J: TRBJ2-3; V: TRBV9; CDR3: CASSVAGGTSTDTQYF; DNA: TGTGCCAGCAGCGTAGCAGGCGGTACTAGCACAGATACGCAGTATTTT
size: .; D: .; J: TRBJ2-5; V: TRBV7-6; CDR3: CASSFNRLFQETQYF; DNA: TGTGCCAGCAGCTTTAACAGGTTATTCCAAGAGACCCAGTACTTC
size: .; D: .; J: TRBJ2-1; V: TRBV7-9; CDR3: CASIANGDEQFF; DNA: TGTGCCAGCATTGCCAATGGGGATGAGCAGTTCTTC
size: once; D: .; J: TRBJ2-3; V: TRBV5-4; CDR3: CASSLDRGGADTQYF; DNA: TGTGCCAGCAGCTTGGACAGGGGAGGAGCAGATACGCAGTATTTT
size: .; D: TRBD2; J: TRBJ2-5; V: TRBV7-3; CDR3: CASSLSVAGGQETQYF; DNA: TGTGCCAGCAGCTTATCGGTAGCGGGAGGACAAGAGACCCAGTACTTC
size: once; D: .; J: TRBJ2-3; V: TRBV10-1; CDR3: CASSDSPGLSTDTQYF; DNA: TGCGCCAGCAGTGACTCCCCGGGACTGAGCACAGATACGCAGTATTTT
size: once; D: .; J: TRBJ1-2; V: TRBV19; CDR3: CASRNRAMVLYGYTF; DNA: TGTGCCAGTAGGAACCGGGCAATGGTCCTATATGGCTACACCTTC
size: .; D: TRBD1; J: TRBJ2-7; V: TRBV10-3; CDR3: CAISNRGSYEQYF; DNA: TGTGCCATCAGCAACAGGGGATCCTACGAGCAGTACTTC
size: .; D: .; J: TRBJ2-7; V: TRBV15; CDR3: CATSTGRPRVSEQYF; DNA: TGTGCCACCAGCACCGGGCGCCCGCGTGTCTCCGAGCAGTACTTC
size: .; D: .; J: TRBJ2-5; V: TRBV5-1; CDR3: CASSLAPKETQYF; DNA: TGCGCCAGCAGCTTGGCACCGAAAGAGACCCAGTACTTC
size: once; D: TRBD1; J: TRBJ1-2; V: TRBV28; CDR3: CASSLLRTGVNYGYTF; DNA: TGTGCCAGCAGTTTGTTGAGGACAGGGGTTAACTATGGCTACACCTTC
size: .; D: .; J: TRBJ2-1; V: TRBV25-1; CDR3: CASSSIGRGGDEFF; DNA: TGTGCCAGCAGCTCGATAGGGAGGGGGGGAGACGAGTTCTTC
size: .; D: .; J: TRBJ2-7; V: TRBV19; CDR3: CASSIVGTYEQYF; DNA: TGTGCCAGTAGTATAGTTGGCACCTACGAGCAGTACTTC
size: .; D: TRBD1; J: TRBJ2-2; V: TRBV7-9; CDR3: CASLWTGVPNTGELFF; DNA: TGTGCCAGCCTCTGGACAGGGGTGCCGAACACCGGGGAGCTGTTTTTT
size: .; D: .; J: TRBJ2-2; V: TRBV6-6; CDR3: CASSYNSANTGELFF; DNA: TGTGCCAGCAGTTATAATTCAGCGAACACCGGGGAGCTGTTTTTT
size: once; D: .; J: TRBJ1-1; V: TRBV5-1; CDR3: CASSLTGRANTEAFF; DNA: TGCGCCAGCAGCTTGACGGGCAGGGCTAACACTGAAGCTTTCTTT
size: .; D: .; J: TRBJ1-1; V: TRBV28; CDR3: CASSWEGVWSGTEAFF; DNA: TGTGCCAGCAGTTGGGAAGGGGTATGGTCGGGTACTGAAGCTTTCTTT
size: .; D: TRBD1; J: TRBJ2-7; V: TRBV28; CDR3: CASSLPVSGTGVYF; DNA: TGTGCCAGCAGTTTACCAGTGTCCGGGACAGGTGTTTACTTC
size: once; D: .; J: TRBJ2-1; V: TRBV4-1; CDR3: CASSQDDRSYSYNEQFF; DNA: TGCGCCAGCAGCCAAGATGATCGGAGCTACTCCTACAATGAGCAGTTCTTC
size: .; D: .; J: TRBJ2-5; V: TRBV7-7; CDR3: CASSTGSAETQYF; DNA: TGTGCTAGCAGTACAGGATCGGCAGAGACCCAGTACTTC
size: .; D: TRBD2; J: TRBJ2-7; V: TRBV19; CDR3: CASSTAGLRDYSYEQYF; DNA: TGTGCCAGTAGTACAGCCGGCCTGCGGGACTACTCCTACGAGCAGTACTTC
size: .; D: .; J: TRBJ2-3; V: TRBV9; CDR3: CASSPEHSTDTQYF; DNA: TGTGCCAGCAGCCCAGAACATAGCACAGATACGCAGTATTTT
size: .; D: TRBD1; J: TRBJ1-2; V: TRBV5-1; CDR3: CASSLGQGAYGYTF; DNA: TGCGCCAGCAGCTTAGGACAGGGGGCGTATGGCTACACCTTC
size: .; D: .; J: TRBJ2-1; V: TRBV6-1; CDR3: CASSEILVTNEQFF; DNA: TGTGCCAGCAGTGAAATCCTAGTCACCAATGAGCAGTTCTTC
size: once; D: .; J: TRBJ1-1; V: TRBV7-2; CDR3: CASSKHQLGDTEAFF; DNA: TGTGCCAGCAGCAAACACCAACTAGGGGACACTGAAGCTTTCTTT
size: .; D: TRBD1; J: TRBJ1-1; V: TRBV19; CDR3: CATRQGNADMNTEAFF; DNA: TGTGCCACCAGACAGGGGAACGCGGATATGAACACTGAAGCTTTCTTT
size: .; D: .; J: TRBJ2-3; V: TRBV28; CDR3: CASRDTSGTDTQYF; DNA: TGTGCCAGCAGGGACACCTCTGGCACAGATACGCAGTATTTT
size: once; D: .; J: TRBJ1-5; V: TRBV29-1; CDR3: CSVLGGSGQPQHF; DNA: TGCAGCGTTCTGGGGGGAAGCGGTCAGCCCCAGCATTTT
size: .; D: .; J: TRBJ1-2; V: TRBV4-1; CDR3: CASSLPGPGYTF; DNA: TGCGCCAGCAGCCTGCCGGGACCCGGCTACACCTTC
size: .; D: .; J: TRBJ2-7; V: TRBV18; CDR3: CASSPAPPYEQYF; DNA: TGTGCCAGCTCACCTGCGCCCCCCTACGAGCAGTACTTC
size: .; D: .; J: TRBJ2-1; V: TRBV28; CDR3: CATRTVRNEQFF; DNA: TGTGCCACCCGGACGGTTCGGAATGAGCAGTTCTTC
size: .; D: .; J: TRBJ2-3; V: TRBV7-6; CDR3: CASSVQGRADTQYF; DNA: TGTGCCAGCAGCGTACAGGGTAGGGCAGATACGCAGTATTTT
size: .; D: TRBD2; J: TRBJ2-1; V: TRBV15; CDR3: CATSRDRTSYYNEQFF; DNA: TGTGCCACCAGCAGAGACCGGACTAGCTACTACAATGAGCAGTTCTTC
size: .; D: .; J: TRBJ1-5; V: TRBV30; CDR3: CAALSSNQPQHF; DNA: TGTGCCGCACTCTCTAGCAATCAGCCCCAGCATTTT